This record concerns one T cell receptor (beta chain) sequence. The target antigen is unknown. These data belong to a study of response to subunit inactivated influenza vaccine. MiXCR was run by TCRdb on the RT-PCR reads, yielding one entry per CDR3 protein. The sample holds hundreds of thousands of distinct CDR3 sequences, 6% to 9% seen once. V lost 1 base and J lost 5, with 15 bases in between. The V gene's germline CDR1 is SGHRS and CDR2 YFSETQ. The CDR3 spans 15 residues. Points from the study as a whole: A suggestion made by the authors is that each seasonal influenza vaccination recruits few new T cells.

The origin of this receptor is a man aged 45-69 years who received an inactivated influenza vaccine. The rearrangement joins TRBV5-1 to TRBJ1-2, with TRBD1 as a possible D gene (5 bases). Here the sequenced sample was PBMCs from blood, taken around 2 years after vaccination. As DNA, the CDR3 is TGCGCCAGCAGCTTGAGCTCCTCAGGGAATTATGGCTACACCTTC. This translates into CASSLSSSGNYGYTF.